These 20 T cell receptor beta chains share one sample of origin, sequenced in a study of blood T cell repertoires in COVID-19. Sequencing used immunoSEQ multiplex PCR; TCRdb keeps in-frame clones, though not all of them. Among 110,000 to 150,000 clones listed, 86% were seen once. The sample consisted of PBMCs or T cells enriched from blood (not recorded which). The receptors were sampled from a man aged 50-60 years who had recovered from COVID-19.

The chain employs TRBV19 and TRBJ2-3, with 7 bases identical to TRBD1. V gave up 7 bases and J gave up 2 bases; unmatched junction bases: 9. The germline gives CDR1 LNHDA, CDR2 SQIVND (reference sequence). The CDR3 contains 15 residues. The CDR3 loop is CASTRQQGTTDTQYF. The CDR3, as DNA: TGTGCCAGTACCCGTCAACAGGGGACCACAGATACGCAGTATTTT.

This sequence joins TRBV18 and TRBJ1-1; D gene ambiguous. Germline V gene lookup returns CDR1 KGHSH and CDR2 LQKENI. The V end was cut by 0 bases, the J end by 5 bases, with 13 bases between. The CDR3 length is 15 residues. In DNA form, the CDR3 reads TGTGCCAGCTCACCACCTGGTCGCACCAGGACTGAAGCTTTCTTT. Encoded protein: CASSPPGRTRTEAFF.

This chain connects TRBV27 to TRBJ2-6; D ambiguous. V was trimmed by 8 bases and J by 4 bases, leaving 15 bases between them. CDR3 length: 15 residues. CDR1 and CDR2 (germline): MNHEY, SMNVEV (reference sequence). The CDR3 sequence: CASRPRGAGANVLTF. The DNA of the CDR3 is TGTGCCAGCCGCCCGCGCGGCGCCGGGGCCAACGTCCTGACTTTC.

The genes are TRBV7-2 and TRBJ1-2; 7 nucleotides agree with TRBD1. J lost 2 bases, V lost 8 bases, and 2 bases had no gene match. This CDR3 has 12 amino acids. The germline CDR1 and CDR2 sequences are SGHTA and FQGNSA. CDR3 region: CASLGQNYGYTF. As DNA, the CDR3 is TGTGCCAGCTTGGGACAGAACTATGGCTACACCTTC.

The chain combines TRBV30 with TRBJ2-7; possibly TRBD1 for D (5 bases). The CDR3 length is 14 residues. From germline, CDR1 is GTSNPN and CDR2 SVGIG (reference sequence). V was clipped by 1 base and J by 0 bases, with 10 bases between them. CDR3 DNA: TGTGCCTGGAGTGAGGGGCCGAGCTCCTACGAGCAGTACTTC. It codes for CAWSEGPSSYEQYF.

This rearrangement joins TRBV6-5 to TRBJ2-3; D is unresolved. V was clipped by 2 bases and J by 5 bases, with 5 bases between them. Germline V gene data show CDR1 as MNHEY and CDR2 as SVGAGI. The CDR3 has 12 residues. The CDR3 region has the DNA TGTGCCAGCAGTTACCGAGGAGATACGCAGTATTTT. Protein sequence: CASSYRGDTQYF.

This clone was observed once. This chain connects TRBV5-1 to TRBJ1-1; D is undetermined. In germline, CDR1 is SGHRS, CDR2 YFSETQ. V was trimmed by 4 bases and J by 4 bases, leaving 14 bases between them. This CDR3 region has 14 residues. CDR3 residues: CASSIQTSGTEAFF. The CDR3 DNA follows: TGCGCCAGCAGCATTCAGACAAGCGGCACTGAAGCTTTCTTT.

This clone was detected a few times. The CDR3 sequence is CASSHSPGTGDGYTF. The CDR3 DNA is TGTGCCAGCTCCCACAGTCCCGGGACAGGGGACGGCTACACCTTC. The chain couples TRBV18 to TRBJ1-2; 10 nucleotides agree with TRBD1. Germline CDR1 is KGHSH and CDR2 is LQKENI. The CDR3 covers 15 residues. Trimming cost V 6 bases and J 8 bases; bases outside gene matches: 12.

This clone was counted a single time. The chain combines TRBV28 with TRBJ2-5; D gene unclear. The CDR3 loop spans 12 amino acids. The germline V gene encodes CDR1 MDHEN and CDR2 SYDVKM. V lost 6 bases, J lost 7 bases, and 12 bases lay in between. CDR3 in amino acids: CASRAAYGTQYF. CDR3 bases: TGTGCCAGCAGGGCAGCGTACGGGACCCAGTACTTC.

This clone was seen at least ten times. J is TRBJ1-5 and V is TRBV6-1; 7 positions agree with TRBD1. The length of the CDR3 is 15 residues. Trimming cost V 0 bases and J 6 bases; bases outside gene matches: 5. From germline, CDR1 is MNHNS and CDR2 SASEGT. CDR3 coding DNA: TGTGCCAGCAGTGAAGCCGCAGGGGGTGTTCAGCCCCAGCATTTT. This encodes CASSEAAGGVQPQHF.

The rearrangement links TRBV7-8 to TRBJ2-7; 10 nucleotides match TRBD2. Germline CDR1 SGHVS, CDR2 FQNEAQ. Germline trimming cut 5 bases from V and 6 bases from J; bases unmatched to any gene: 7. The CDR3 has 14 amino acids. The CDR3 DNA sequence: TGTGCCAGCAGCCCTGGACTAGCGGTGGGCGAGCAGTACGTC. Its translation is CASSPGLAVGEQYV.

V usage is TRBV7-9 and J usage is TRBJ2-3, with 10 bases matching TRBD2. Germline loops: CDR1 SEHNR, CDR2 FQNEAQ (reference sequence). Trimming cost V 5 bases and J 8 bases; bases outside gene matches: 7. The CDR3 runs 14 residues. CDR3 bases: TGTGCCAGCAGCCAAGCGGGGGGGCCGGGTACGCAGTATTTT. Its translation is CASSQAGGPGTQYF.

The chain employs TRBV7-3 and TRBJ2-5; D remains ambiguous. Germline CDR1 SGHTA, CDR2 FQGTGA. V was pared by 2 bases and J by 2 bases, with 6 bases between. This CDR3 is 13 amino acids long. In DNA, the CDR3 is TGTGCCAGCAGCTTAGGCAGACAAGAGACCCAGTACTTC. This translates into CASSLGRQETQYF.

The chain recombines TRBV11-3 with TRBJ2-5; 10 bases line up with TRBD2. Per the germline V gene, CDR1 is SGHNT and CDR2 is YENEEA. This CDR3 contains 16 residues. Germline trimming cut 5 bases from V and 5 bases from J; bases unmatched to any gene: 11. CDR3 amino acids: CASSPGGLASPETQYF. CDR3 coding DNA: TGTGCCAGCAGCCCAGGGGGACTAGCGAGTCCCGAGACCCAGTACTTC. The whole variable domain, remainder taken from reference TRBV11-3 and TRBJ2-5, is EAGVVQSPRYKIIEKKQPVAFWCNPISGHNTLYWYLQNLGQGPELLIRYENEEAVDDSQLPKDRFSAERLKGVDSTLKIQPAELGDSAVYLCASSPGGLASPETQYFGPGTRLLVL.

Only one count was recorded for this clone. The chain links TRBV7-2 to TRBJ2-3; D might be TRBD2 (5 bases). CDR1 is SGHTA, CDR2 FQGNSA, per germline. V was pared by 8 bases and J by 2 bases, with 17 bases between. This CDR3 region has 15 residues. The CDR3, as DNA: TGTGCCAGCGCCGCGAGAGGGTCCGACACAGATACGCAGTATTTT. The encoded protein is CASAARGSDTDTQYF.

CDR3 in DNA: TGTGCCAGCAGCGACAAAACAGGGGGAGGAAACACCATATATTTT. It translates to CASSDKTGGGNTIYF. The V call is TRBV5-4, the J call TRBJ1-3; 8 bases are a match to TRBD1. This CDR3 contains 15 residues. V trimming: 4 bases; J trimming: 4 bases; junction bases outside the gene matches: 7. Germline CDR1 and CDR2: SGHNT and YYREEE (reference sequence).

Here the CDR3 DNA reads TGTGCCAGCAGTTACGCAGGCCCTGCAGGGGCCAACGTCCTGACTTTC. Translation gives CASSYAGPAGANVLTF. The chain combines TRBV6-2 or TRBV6-3 with TRBJ2-6; no firm D call. The CDR3 is made up of 16 amino acids. V gave up 2 bases and J gave up 4 bases, with 12 bases separating them. CDR1 and CDR2 from the germline V gene are MNHEY and SVGEGT.

The rearrangement uses TRBV11-2 and TRBJ1-3; unclear D gene. This CDR3 region has 15 residues. Trimming removed 2 bases from V and 1 base from J, with 9 bases in between. CDR1 SGHAT and CDR2 FQNNGV come from the germline V gene. The CDR3 DNA reads as TGTGCCAGCAGCTTATGGGCAGATTCTGGAAACACCATATATTTT. It specifies CASSLWADSGNTIYF.

The gene calls are TRBV6-5 and TRBJ1-1; D ambiguous. CDR3 size: 15 residues. Trimming removed 11 bases from V and 1 base from J, with 20 bases in between. Germline lookup yields CDR1 MNHEY and CDR2 SVGAGI. Written as DNA, the CDR3 is TGTGCCTCCTTCTCCGGAGGGTTGGGGAACACTGAAGCTTTCTTT. Translation gives CASFSGGLGNTEAFF.

The rearrangement uses TRBV3-1 (or the pseudogene TRBV3-2) and TRBJ2-7; TRBD2 is a possible D gene (5 bases). V lost 3 bases and J 7 bases, leaving 13 bases between the germline ends. The CDR3 extends over 13 amino acids. Per germline, CDR1 LGHDT and CDR2 YNNKEL (reference sequence). The CDR3 region is CASSQLRGKEQYF. CDR3 DNA sequence: TGTGCCAGCAGCCAGCTCCGAGGGAAGGAGCAGTACTTC.